Listed below are T cell receptor beta chains from one sample, sequenced in a study of T cell changes during pregnancy in multiple sclerosis. Assay used: immunoSEQ multiplex PCR; TCRdb lists only in-frame clones, some missing. The sample lists 110,000 or so clones, about 93% occurring once. This sample comprised peripheral blood, obtained before pregnancy. The receptor source for this set is a female donor with multiple sclerosis, enrolled in a pregnancy study. Both conserved end residues are part of each CDR3. Fields, in order: J gene, V gene, clone size, D gene, CDR3 protein, CDR3 DNA. The D gene is left open where the match is weak. Clone sizes are given selectively: once, few, many, or a class where the clone is expanded.

>TRBJ1-5|TRBV10-2|once|TRBD1
CASSERGQYQPQHF
TGCGCCAGCAGTGAGAGGGGGCAGTATCAGCCCCAGCATTTT
>TRBJ2-7|TRBV25-1|NA|NA
CASSPRGTDEQYF
TGTGCCAGCAGCCCCCGGGGGACTGACGAGCAGTACTTC
>TRBJ2-2|TRBV6-6|NA|NA
CASSSARAAGELFF
TGTGCCAGCAGCTCGGCGAGGGCGGCCGGGGAGCTGTTTTTT
>TRBJ1-1|TRBV6-5|NA|NA
CASSPRGGGTEAFF
TGTGCCAGCAGTCCTCGTGGGGGCGGCACTGAAGCTTTCTTT
>TRBJ1-3|TRBV9|NA|NA
CASSVEEGLDTIYF
TGTGCCAGCAGCGTAGAGGAGGGACTGGACACCATATATTTT
>TRBJ1-2|TRBV25-1|NA|TRBD1
CASSEWGTGHGYTF
TGTGCCAGCAGTGAATGGGGGACAGGCCATGGCTACACCTTC
>TRBJ2-1|TRBV5-1|NA|TRBD2
CASSLVAGGNNEQFF
TGCGCCAGCAGCTTGGTAGCGGGAGGGAACAATGAGCAGTTCTTC
>TRBJ2-2|TRBV6-4|NA|TRBD2
CASSDSLAGAGELFF
TGTGCCAGCAGTGACTCACTAGCGGGAGCCGGGGAGCTGTTTTTT
>TRBJ1-4|TRBV11-2|NA|NA
CASSFRQAPFNEKLFF
TGTGCCAGCAGCTTCCGACAGGCCCCTTTTAATGAAAAACTGTTTTTT
>TRBJ2-1|TRBV6-6|NA|TRBD2
CASSPREDYYNEQFF
TGTGCCAGCAGTCCCCGGGAGGATTACTACAATGAGCAGTTCTTC
>TRBJ1-6|TRBV11-2|NA|TRBD1
CASSFDGRRTGNSPLHF
TGTGCCAGCAGCTTCGACGGCCGGAGGACAGGGAATTCACCCCTCCACTTT
>TRBJ1-5|TRBV5-8|NA|NA
CASSPGGASNQPQHF
TGTGCCAGCAGCCCAGGAGGAGCTAGCAATCAGCCCCAGCATTTT
>TRBJ2-1|TRBV27|NA|TRBD1
CASSLLGTGLSEQFF
TGTGCCAGCAGTTTATTAGGGACAGGGTTGAGTGAGCAGTTCTTC
>TRBJ2-7|TRBV11-2|NA|NA
CASSLKGLGVEQYF
TGTGCCAGCAGCTTAAAGGGGCTTGGGGTCGAGCAGTACTTC
>TRBJ1-1|TRBV18|NA|TRBD1
CASSPGQFDTEAFF
TGTGCCAGCTCCCCGGGACAGTTTGACACTGAAGCTTTCTTT
>TRBJ2-1|TRBV7-8|NA|TRBD1
CASSLAVGQSSWNEQFF
TGTGCCAGCAGCTTAGCGGTGGGACAGTCGTCTTGGAATGAGCAGTTCTTC
>TRBJ2-2|TRBV7-7|NA|NA
CASSRTMNTGELFF
TGTGCCAGCAGCCGGACAATGAACACCGGGGAGCTGTTTTTT
>TRBJ2-3|TRBV2|NA|NA
CASSDQGNPDTQYF
TGTGCCAGCAGTGACCAGGGGAATCCAGATACGCAGTATTTT
>TRBJ2-3|TRBV2|NA|NA
CASSYTGWSAGSTDTQYF
TGTGCCAGCAGTTACACAGGGTGGTCCGCGGGTAGCACAGATACGCAGTATTTT
>TRBJ2-5|TRBV5-6|NA|TRBD2
CASSLGGRVLETQYF
TGTGCCAGCAGCTTGGGCGGGAGGGTTTTGGAGACCCAGTACTTC
>TRBJ1-5|TRBV5-1|NA|NA
CASSLTGSEQPQHF
TGCGCCAGCAGCTTGACAGGGTCGGAGCAGCCCCAGCATTTT
>TRBJ2-7|TRBV5-4|NA|NA
CASSGGEQGSYEQYF
TGTGCCAGCAGCGGGGGGGAACAGGGTTCCTACGAGCAGTACTTC
>TRBJ1-4|TRBV28|NA|NA
CASSIGGVGEKLFF
TGTGCCAGCAGTATAGGGGGGGTAGGCGAAAAACTGTTTTTT
>TRBJ2-7|TRBV4-1|NA|TRBD2
CASSLSERTSGRYEQYF
TGCGCCAGCAGCCTTTCTGAAAGGACTAGCGGGAGGTATGAGCAGTACTTC
>TRBJ2-6|TRBV5-1|NA|TRBD1
CASSFGDRGVSGANVLTF
TGCGCCAGCAGCTTTGGGGACAGGGGAGTGTCGGGGGCCAACGTCCTGACTTTC
>TRBJ2-1|TRBV2|NA|NA
CASSGWGDNEQFF
TGTGCCAGCAGCGGATGGGGAGACAATGAGCAGTTCTTC
>TRBJ2-1|TRBV12-5|NA|NA
CASGFQGEQFF
TGTGCTAGTGGTTTTCAGGGTGAGCAGTTCTTC
>TRBJ2-1|TRBV5-1|NA|TRBD2
CASSLGSSGLNNEQFF
TGCGCCAGCAGCTTGGGATCTAGCGGCTTAAACAATGAGCAGTTCTTC
>TRBJ2-2|TRBV10-1|NA|NA
CASMGSGDTGELFF
TGCGCCAGCATGGGGAGTGGGGACACCGGGGAGCTGTTTTTT